This T cell receptor (beta chain) was identified in a study of shared clonotypes between healthy human individuals. The study's findings and limits: Despite large depth, sorted-subset datasets appeared incompletely sequenced. Estimated richness was generally greater in naive than memory subsets.

Concerning this clone: Its specificity is not known. The sample carries other DNA sequences with the same CDR3.

Germline V gives CDR1 SQVTM, CDR2 ANQGSEA. Between the trimmed V and J ends, which lost 4 bases and 2 bases, there was a span of 9 bases. The CDR3 consists of 13 residues. TCRdb's copy holds only in-frame clones and misses some; the assay was immunoSEQ multiplex PCR. Among 2 million to 3 million clones, approximately 94% were seen once, and the ten largest hold around 0.4%. This TCR derives from a man aged 18 to 35 in good health. Some clones in this sample may be carry-over from other donors' samples. The chain couples TRBV29-1 to TRBJ1-3; no clear D. Material: naive CD4+ T cells from PBMCs. Subset given: CD45RA+ positively selected. This CDR3 reads CSVVGGPGNTIYF. The CDR3 nucleotides are TGCAGCGTTGTCGGCGGGCCTGGAAACACCATATATTTT.